The subject of this entry is one T cell receptor beta chain. The sample comes from a study of blood T cell repertoires in COVID-19. The protocol was immunoSEQ multiplex PCR, while the TCRdb copy is restricted to in-frame clones and leaves out a portion. The profile shows about 230,000 clones, roughly 86% of them singletons. Sequencing input: PBMCs or T cells enriched from blood (not recorded which). This clonotype was obtained from a young woman with acute COVID-19.

The CDR3 DNA is TGTGCCAGTAAACCCCAGGACAGGGGACTCGGTAACTATGGCTACACCTTC. This codes for CASKPQDRGLGNYGYTF. The chain joins TRBV19 to TRBJ1-2; 9 positions match TRBD1. After removal of 7 bases from V and 1 base from J, the junction contained 13 bases not matched to a gene. The CDR3 is 17 residues long. Germline V gene lookup returns CDR1 LNHDA and CDR2 SQIVND (reference sequence). Looking up the rest from reference TRBV19 and TRBJ1-2 gives the full variable domain: DGGITQSPKYLFRKEGQNVTLSCEQNLNHDAMYWYRQDPGQGLRLIYYSQIVNDFQKGDIAEGYSVSREKKESFPLTVTSAQKNPTAFYLCASKPQDRGLGNYGYTFGSGTRLTVV.